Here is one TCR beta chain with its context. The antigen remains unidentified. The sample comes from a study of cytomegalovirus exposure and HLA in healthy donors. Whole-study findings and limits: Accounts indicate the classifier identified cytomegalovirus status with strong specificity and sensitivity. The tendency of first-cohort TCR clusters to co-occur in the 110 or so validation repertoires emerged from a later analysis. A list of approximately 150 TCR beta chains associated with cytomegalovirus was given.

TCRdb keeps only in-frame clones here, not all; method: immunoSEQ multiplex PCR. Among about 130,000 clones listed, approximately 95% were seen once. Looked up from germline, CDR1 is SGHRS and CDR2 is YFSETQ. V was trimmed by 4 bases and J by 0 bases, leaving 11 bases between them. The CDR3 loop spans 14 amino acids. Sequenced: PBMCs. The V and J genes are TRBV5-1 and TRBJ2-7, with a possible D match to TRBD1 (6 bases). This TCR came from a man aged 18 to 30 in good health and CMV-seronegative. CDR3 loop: CASSPTGSSYEQYF. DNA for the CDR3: TGCGCCAGCAGCCCGACAGGCAGCTCCTACGAGCAGTACTTC.